The next 24 T cell receptor beta chains were all read from a single sample in a study of identical twins. TCRdb ran MiXCR on the 5' RACE reads and lists one entry per CDR3 protein. The data contain 1.5 million to 2 million distinct CDR3 sequences, under 35% of them seen just once; the ten biggest clones take up under 0.35%. The material sequenced was cord blood. Receptor source: a newborn girl in good health.

The CDR3 DNA follows: TGTGCCAGCAGCTTAGGGACTAGCGGGACGAGCGAGCAGTTCTTC. Amino acid sequence: CASSLGTSGTSEQFF. The rearrangement uses TRBV7-2 and TRBJ2-1; 12 nucleotides align to TRBD2. There are 15 residues in the CDR3. V dropped 1 base and J dropped 10; count of bases not matched to a gene: 5. Germline V gene sequence: CDR1 SGHTA, CDR2 FQGNSA.

CDR3 region: CASSLWFDIDNEQFF. In DNA, the CDR3 is TGTGCCAGCAGCTTATGGTTCGACATCGACAATGAGCAGTTCTTC. The J gene is TRBJ2-1, the V gene TRBV7-2; D not resolved. Trimming removed 2 bases from V and 5 bases from J, with 13 bases in between. The CDR3 loop spans 15 amino acids. Germline-derived CDR1 and CDR2 are SGHTA and FQGNSA.

The rearrangement joins TRBV5-1 to TRBJ1-1; D is unclear. Trimming removed 4 bases from V and 0 bases from J, with 13 bases in between. This CDR3 is 15 amino acids long. CDR1 is SGHRS, CDR2 YFSETQ, per germline. CDR3 nucleotides: TGCGCCAGCAGCCCGCAGATGGGCGTGAACACTGAAGCTTTCTTT. This gives the protein CASSPQMGVNTEAFF.

The chain joins TRBV11-2 to TRBJ2-1; TRBD2 might be the D (6 bases). Germline V gene data show CDR1 as SGHAT and CDR2 as FQNNGV. The CDR3 spans 13 residues. Trimming pared 10 bases from V and 0 bases from J, leaving 10 bases between. The CDR3 reads CATGSNSYNEQFF. DNA of the CDR3: TGTGCCACCGGGAGTAACTCCTACAATGAGCAGTTCTTC. Full variable domain (missing parts from reference TRBV11-2 and TRBJ2-1): EAGVAQSPRYKIIEKRQSVAFWCNPISGHATLYWYQQILGQGPKLLIQFQNNGVVDDSQLPKDRFSAERLKGVDSTLKIQPAKLEDSAVYLCATGSNSYNEQFFGPGTRLTVL.

This clonotype was recorded a few times. The gene calls are TRBV6-5 and TRBJ2-1; D remains unclear. Between the trimmed V and J ends, which lost 3 bases and 7 bases, there was a span of 13 bases. The CDR3 is 14 residues long. Germline V gene sequence: CDR1 MNHEY, CDR2 SVGAGI. The CDR3 loop is CASSYDWSGNEQFF. DNA of the CDR3: TGTGCCAGCAGTTATGATTGGTCTGGGAATGAGCAGTTCTTC.

This clonotype appeared a single time. A junction boundary mismatches the germline segment, possibly from a read error. The chain is built from TRBV2 and TRBJ2-3; 11 nucleotides line up with TRBD2. CDR3 length: 15 amino acids. Germline CDR1 is SNHLY and CDR2 is FYNNEI. As DNA, the CDR3 is TGTGCCAGCGTAAGACTAGCGGGGATCACAGGTACGCAGTATTTT. Amino acid sequence: CASVRLAGITGTQYF.

A few counts support this clonotype. The rearrangement links TRBV4-2 to TRBJ2-7; no clear D gene. Germline CDR1 reads LGHNA; CDR2 reads YNFKEQ. This CDR3 is built from 13 residues. The V gene lost 3 bases and the J gene lost 0 bases, with 6 bases spanning the gap. CDR3 sequence reads: CASSHDPSYEQYF. In nucleotides, the CDR3 is TGTGCCAGCAGCCATGATCCCTCCTACGAGCAGTACTTC.

The V gene is TRBV24-1, the J gene TRBJ2-5, with 11 bases aligning to TRBD1. Germline V gene data show CDR1 as KGHDR and CDR2 as SFDVKD. V was clipped by 4 bases and J by 11 bases; unmatched bases: 11. The length of the CDR3 is 15 residues. DNA of the CDR3: TGTGCCACCAGTGACGCCGGACAGGGGGCGTGGGAGCAGTACTTC. Protein product: CATSDAGQGAWEQYF.

The CDR3 nucleotides are TGCGCCAGCAGCCAAGTGGGAGGGGGCAATGAGCAGTTCTTC. This translates into CASSQVGGGNEQFF. This chain uses TRBV4-1 with TRBJ2-1, with D possibly being TRBD2 (7 bases). V lost 1 base and J 6 bases, leaving 10 bases between the germline ends. The CDR3 runs to 14 residues. The germline V gene encodes CDR1 MGHRA and CDR2 YSYEKL.

This chain uses TRBV5-1 with TRBJ2-1; D is unclear. The CDR3 has 14 amino acids. V shed 1 base and J shed 13 bases, with 18 bases lying between them. CDR1 and CDR2 (germline): SGHRS, YFSETQ. The CDR3, as DNA: TGCGCCAGCAGCTTGTGGCCTGATCAAGAGACCCAGTTCTTC. It translates to CASSLWPDQETQFF.

This clonotype appeared many times. The V gene is TRBV28, the J gene TRBJ2-5; D gene ambiguous. Between the trimmed V and J ends, which lost 6 bases and 3 bases, there was a span of 11 bases. Per germline, CDR1 MDHEN and CDR2 SYDVKM. The CDR3 covers 13 residues. CDR3 loop: CASSFFSEETQYF. CDR3 in DNA: TGTGCCAGCAGCTTCTTCTCAGAAGAGACCCAGTACTTC. The whole variable domain, remainder taken from reference TRBV28 and TRBJ2-5, is DVKVTQSSRYLVKRTGEKVFLECVQDMDHENMFWYRQDPGLGLRLIYFSYDVKMKEKGDIPEGYSVSREKKERFSLILESASTNQTSMYLCASSFFSEETQYFGPGTRLLVL.

This chain connects TRBV10-3 to TRBJ2-5; D is unresolved. TRBJ2-7 explains the end of the DNA better; the J call may be wrong. The CDR3 length is 13 residues. Looked up from germline, CDR1 is ENHRY and CDR2 is SYGVKD. The CDR3, as DNA: TGTGCCATCAGTGAGTCCACTTTCGGCGAGCAGTACTTC. Translation: CAISESTFGEQYF.

This clonotype showed up many times. The chain carries TRBV20-1 and TRBJ2-3; 7 nucleotides align to TRBD2. Germline CDR1 is DFQATT and CDR2 is SNEGSKA (reference sequence). The ends lost 5 bases at V and 2 bases at J; junction bases unmatched: 10. The CDR3 is 15 residues long. In nucleotides, the CDR3 is TGCAGTGCTGTTCCTGCGGGGGATAACACAGATACGCAGTATTTT. It codes for CSAVPAGDNTDTQYF.

This clonotype was observed at least ten times. The rearrangement joins TRBV4-2 to TRBJ2-1, with D maybe TRBD2 (5 bases). The CDR3 has 16 amino acids. The V gene's germline CDR1 is LGHNA and CDR2 YNFKEQ. Trimming stripped 0 bases from V and 12 bases from J, with 21 bases between. The DNA of the CDR3 is TGTGCCAGCAGCCAAGATGACCTAGCTTCCCCTCGCGGGCAGTTCTTC. This encodes CASSQDDLASPRGQFF.

This clonotype was seen a handful of times. The chain employs TRBV6-5 and TRBJ2-1, with D perhaps assigned TRBD1 or TRBD2 (5 bases each). CDR3 size: 12 residues. Germline V gene sequence: CDR1 MNHEY, CDR2 SVGAGI. The V end lost 3 bases, the J end lost 11 bases, and 11 bases lay between the germline ends. The CDR3 region is CASSYGPGQQFF. The DNA for the CDR3 is TGTGCCAGCAGTTATGGTCCGGGACAGCAGTTCTTC.

The V call is TRBV10-3, the J call TRBJ2-5, with 10 bases that match TRBD2. Germline V CDR1 and CDR2: ENHRY, SYGVKD. V shed 6 bases, J shed 1 base, and the junction held 8 bases outside the gene matches. The CDR3 loop spans 16 amino acids. The CDR3 DNA follows: TGTGCCATCAGGGAGGCTAGCGGGGGTTTCCAAGAGACCCAGTACTTC. It translates to CAIREASGGFQETQYF.

The rearrangement uses TRBV11-2 and TRBJ2-3, with 13 bases matching TRBD2. V was clipped by 5 bases and J by 3 bases; unmatched bases: 5. Per germline, CDR1 SGHAT and CDR2 FQNNGV. This CDR3 is 16 amino acids long. The CDR3 protein is CASSPETSGRTDTQYF. CDR3 DNA: TGTGCCAGCAGCCCCGAGACTAGCGGGAGGACAGATACGCAGTATTTT.

This clonotype has a handful of counts. The chain uses TRBV12-3 or TRBV12-4 and TRBJ2-5, with 7 bases fitting TRBD2. V shed 6 bases and J 2 bases; nucleotides not matched to a gene: 3. The CDR3 extends over 13 amino acids. CDR3 residues: CASRISGQETQYF. The CDR3 DNA sequence: TGTGCCAGCAGGATTAGCGGGCAAGAGACCCAGTACTTC.

The chain recombines TRBV20-1 with TRBJ2-1; 8 bases line up with TRBD1. The CDR3 runs to 15 residues. The junction had 9 bases not matched to a gene; V was cut back by 1 base and J by 7 bases. The germline CDR1 and CDR2 sequences are DFQATT and SNEGSKA (reference sequence). The CDR3 nucleotides read TGCAGTGCTAGAGTGGGACAGGAATTGGCGAATGAGCAGTTCTTC. Its translation: CSARVGQELANEQFF.

This clonotype came up a few times. The chain is built from TRBV2 and TRBJ2-5, with 7 bases that match TRBD1. The germline V gene has CDR1 SNHLY and CDR2 FYNNEI. The ends lost 2 bases at V and 2 bases at J; junction bases unmatched: 5. The CDR3 runs to 15 residues. The DNA for the CDR3 is TGTGCCAGCAGTGAATACAGGGGACAGCAAGAGACCCAGTACTTC. As protein: CASSEYRGQQETQYF.

The chain links TRBV29-1 to TRBJ1-2; 7 bases line up with TRBD1. Germline CDR1 reads SQVTM; CDR2 reads ANQGSEA. Unmatched junction bases numbered 11, after V lost 5 bases and J lost 8 bases. This CDR3 is built from 13 residues. This CDR3 reads CSVPQGNGGGYTF. CDR3 sequence (DNA): TGCAGCGTTCCACAGGGGAACGGCGGAGGCTACACCTTC.

This clonotype was seen only a few times. CDR3 nucleotide sequence: TGTGCCAGCATCGGCAGACCCTACTCCTACGAGCAGTACTTC. This translates into CASIGRPYSYEQYF. J is TRBJ2-7 and V is TRBV6-1; D remains ambiguous. CDR1 MNHNS and CDR2 SASEGT come from the germline V gene. The CDR3 is 14 residues long. The V end was cut by 7 bases, the J end by 0 bases, with 13 bases between.

As DNA, the CDR3 is TGCGCCAGCAGCTTGGCGTCAGGGAATGAAAAACTGTTTTTT. It specifies CASSLASGNEKLFF. This rearrangement joins TRBV5-1 to TRBJ1-4, with D tentatively TRBD1 (5 bases). There are 14 residues in the CDR3. V was pared by 0 bases and J by 5 bases, with 8 bases between. Germline assignment: CDR1 SGHRS and CDR2 YFSETQ. Variable domain in full (rest from reference TRBV5-1 and TRBJ1-4): KAGVTQTPRYLIKTRGQQVTLSCSPISGHRSVSWYQQTPGQGLQFLFEYFSETQRNKGNFPGRFSGRQFSNSRSEMNVSTLELGDSALYLCASSLASGNEKLFFGSGTQLSVL.

This clonotype has just a few counts. V is TRBV7-8 and J is TRBJ2-7; TRBD1 is a possible D gene (6 bases). V lost 5 bases to trimming and J lost 0 bases, with 17 bases between them. Germline-derived CDR1 and CDR2 are SGHVS and FQNEAQ. The CDR3 has 16 amino acids. The CDR3, as DNA: TGTGCCAGCAGCGTTGCGCCCACAGGGAACTCCTACGAGCAGTACTTC. Its protein is CASSVAPTGNSYEQYF.